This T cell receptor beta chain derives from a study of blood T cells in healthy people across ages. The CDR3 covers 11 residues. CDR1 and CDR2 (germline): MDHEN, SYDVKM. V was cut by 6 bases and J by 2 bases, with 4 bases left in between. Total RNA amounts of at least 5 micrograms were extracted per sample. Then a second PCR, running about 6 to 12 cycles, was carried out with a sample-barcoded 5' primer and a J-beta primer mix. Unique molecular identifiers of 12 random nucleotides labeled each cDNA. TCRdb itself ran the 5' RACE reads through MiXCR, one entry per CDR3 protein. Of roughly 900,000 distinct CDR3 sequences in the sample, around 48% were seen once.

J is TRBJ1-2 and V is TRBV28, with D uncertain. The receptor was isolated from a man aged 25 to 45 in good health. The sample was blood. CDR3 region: CASRVNYGYTF. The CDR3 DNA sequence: TGTGCCAGCAGGGTGAACTATGGCTACACCTTC.